The 12 T cell receptor beta chains listed next were all sequenced from one sample in a study of identical twins. MiXCR, applied by TCRdb to the 5' RACE reads, yields one record per CDR3 protein. The sample shows nearly 650,000 distinct CDR3 sequences, about 7% of them seen only once. The same data also went into a second study, on yellow fever vaccine responses in identical twins.

Source material: PBMCs. Receptor source: a woman aged 18-30 years in good health.

This clonotype was observed many times. The chain links TRBV12-3 or TRBV12-4 to TRBJ2-5; D ambiguous. The CDR3 has 14 residues. Between the trimmed V and J ends, which lost 5 bases and 5 bases, there was a span of 15 bases. CDR3 loop: CASSQEYPRETQYF. The CDR3 DNA sequence: TGTGCCAGCAGTCAGGAGTACCCAAGGGAGACCCAGTACTTC.

This clonotype has ten or more counts. The chain recombines TRBV14 with TRBJ2-3; D might be TRBD1 (6 bases). Trimming stripped 4 bases from V and 4 bases from J, with 27 bases between. From germline, CDR1 is SGHDN and CDR2 FVKESK. The CDR3 length is 19 residues. The CDR3 is CASSPDSSHQRVGPDTQYF. Written as DNA, the CDR3 is TGTGCCAGCAGCCCGGACAGCAGCCACCAGAGGGTGGGCCCAGATACGCAGTATTTT.

The chain uses TRBV12-3 or TRBV12-4 and TRBJ2-1; D is uncertain. V lost 5 bases and J 10 bases, leaving 12 bases between the germline ends. The CDR3 totals 12 residues. The CDR3 DNA sequence: TGTGCCAGCAGTCCGAACCCCCAGGAGCAGTTCTTC. Translating it yields CASSPNPQEQFF.

There are many counts of this clonotype. This chain links TRBV28 with TRBJ1-1, with a weak D call TRBD1 (6 bases). The ends were cut back, 6 bases at V and 8 bases at J, with 10 bases in the middle. This CDR3 contains 11 residues. Per the germline V gene, CDR1 is MDHEN and CDR2 is SYDVKM. CDR3 protein: CASRGRGEAFF. CDR3 coding DNA: TGTGCCAGCAGGGGCAGGGGAGAAGCTTTCTTT.

This clonotype has just a few counts. The V and J genes are TRBV18 and TRBJ2-1; D uncertain. Germline loops: CDR1 KGHSH, CDR2 LQKENI. This CDR3 spans 15 amino acids. Trimming shortened V by 1 base and J by 2 bases, and 9 bases separated the two germline ends. The CDR3 nucleotides are TGTGCCAGCTCACCACTTAGGGTAACCTACAATGAGCAGTTCTTC. Its protein is CASSPLRVTYNEQFF. Full variable domain (missing parts from reference TRBV18 and TRBJ2-1): NAGVMQNPRHLVRRRGQEARLRCSPMKGHSHVYWYRQLPEEGLKFMVYLQKENIIDESGMPKERFSAEFPKEGPSILRIQQVVRGDSAAYFCASSPLRVTYNEQFFGPGTRLTVL.

The chain recombines TRBV5-1 with TRBJ1-1; no clear D gene. Germline CDR1 reads SGHRS; CDR2 reads YFSETQ. This CDR3 is built from 14 residues. Between the trimmed V and J ends, which lost 2 bases and 3 bases, there was a span of 11 bases. The CDR3 bases are TGCGCCAGCAGCTTTGGACCGGGTGACACTGAAGCTTTCTTT. Protein: CASSFGPGDTEAFF.

This clonotype was seen at least ten times. The CDR3 is CASSLRLAGGMDEQYF. For the CDR3, the DNA is TGTGCCAGCAGTTTAAGATTAGCGGGAGGGATGGACGAGCAGTACTTC. This rearrangement joins TRBV12-3 or TRBV12-4 to TRBJ2-7, with 11 bases matching TRBD2. This CDR3 comprises 16 residues. V lost 2 bases and J lost 5; bases outside the gene matches: 8.

There are a few counts of this clonotype. This chain joins TRBV2 and TRBJ1-5; TRBD1 agrees at 9 bases. J lost 6 bases, V lost 6 bases, and 6 bases had no gene match. Per the germline V gene, CDR1 is SNHLY and CDR2 is FYNNEI. The CDR3 runs to 14 residues. The CDR3 is CASSVGTGIQPQHF. CDR3 nucleotide sequence: TGTGCCAGCAGCGTAGGGACAGGGATTCAGCCCCAGCATTTT.

The chain recombines TRBV12-3 or TRBV12-4 with TRBJ2-3; TRBD2 aligns across 7 bases. The CDR3 is 17 amino acids. V gave up 7 bases and J gave up 2 bases; unmatched junction bases: 15. The CDR3 coding sequence is TGTGCCAGCACTTTTCAAGGGAGGGCCGGTATCACAGATACGCAGTATTTT. Residues: CASTFQGRAGITDTQYF.

This clonotype was observed a handful of times. This chain uses TRBV12-5 with TRBJ2-3; a possible D gene is TRBD1 (5 bases). The CDR3 has 12 amino acids. V was shortened by 1 base and J by 9 bases, with 8 bases between the two germline ends. Germline V gives CDR1 LGHNT, CDR2 FRNRAP. CDR3 nucleotides: TGTGCTAGTGGTTTGGAGGACAACACGCAGTATTTT. Translated: CASGLEDNTQYF.

This clonotype was observed a few times. In nucleotides, the CDR3 is TGTGCCAGCAGCTTGTACCCACCGGGACTAGCGGGGGGGCCCTCCTACAATGAGCAGTTCTTC. Its translation is CASSLYPPGLAGGPSYNEQFF. The V and J genes are TRBV7-6 and TRBJ2-1; 16 bases are a match to TRBD2. Trimming cost V 3 bases and J 0 bases; bases outside gene matches: 11. The CDR3 covers 21 residues. Germline V CDR1 and CDR2: SGHVS, FNYEAQ.

This chain connects TRBV5-1 to TRBJ2-7; TRBD1 aligns across 9 bases. CDR3 size: 13 residues. The V segment lost 0 bases and the J segment 5 bases; nucleotides outside the gene matches: 0. Per the germline V gene, CDR1 is SGHRS and CDR2 is YFSETQ. The CDR3 here is CASSLGDRDEQYF. The CDR3 DNA reads as TGCGCCAGCAGCTTGGGGGACAGGGACGAGCAGTACTTC. The full variable domain, its missing parts supplied by reference TRBV5-1 and TRBJ2-7, is KAGVTQTPRYLIKTRGQQVTLSCSPISGHRSVSWYQQTPGQGLQFLFEYFSETQRNKGNFPGRFSGRQFSNSRSEMNVSTLELGDSALYLCASSLGDRDEQYFGPGTRLTVT.